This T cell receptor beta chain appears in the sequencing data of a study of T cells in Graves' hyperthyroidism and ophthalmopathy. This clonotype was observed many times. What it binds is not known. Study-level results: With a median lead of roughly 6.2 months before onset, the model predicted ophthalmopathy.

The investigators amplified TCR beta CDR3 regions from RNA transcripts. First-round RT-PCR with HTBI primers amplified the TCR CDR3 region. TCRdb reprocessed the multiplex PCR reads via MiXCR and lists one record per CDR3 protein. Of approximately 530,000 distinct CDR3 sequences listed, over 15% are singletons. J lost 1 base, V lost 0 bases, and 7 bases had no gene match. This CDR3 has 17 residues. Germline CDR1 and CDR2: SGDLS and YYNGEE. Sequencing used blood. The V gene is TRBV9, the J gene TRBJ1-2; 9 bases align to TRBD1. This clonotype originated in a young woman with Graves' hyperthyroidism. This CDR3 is CASSVDRGPFGNYGYTF. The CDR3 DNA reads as TGTGCCAGCAGCGTAGACAGGGGGCCCTTTGGTAACTATGGCTACACCTTC. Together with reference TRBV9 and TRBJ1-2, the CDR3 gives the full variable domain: DSGVTQTPKHLITATGQRVTLRCSPRSGDLSVYWYQQSLDQGLQFLIQYYNGEERAKGNILERFSAQQFPDLHSELNLSSLELGDSALYFCASSVDRGPFGNYGYTFGSGTRLTVV.